Below, 24 T cell receptor beta chains from the same sample are listed, as sequenced in a study of T cells after yellow fever vaccination. Each CDR3 protein is one row after TCRdb ran MiXCR on the 5' RACE reads. The table lists about 320,000 distinct CDR3 sequences, about 10% of them singletons, with approximately 3% in the top ten. The sample here was CD4+ T cells sorted from PBMCs, taken 45 days after the yellow fever booster vaccination. Every receptor here comes from a man between 18 and 35 years old who received the YFV17D yellow fever vaccine.

This sequence joins TRBV20-1 and TRBJ1-4; perhaps TRBD1 as D (6 bases). The CDR3 runs to 15 residues. The V end was cut by 0 bases, the J end by 4 bases, with 12 bases between. Germline V gives CDR1 DFQATT, CDR2 SNEGSKA (reference sequence). Here the CDR3 reads CSARDLQGGNEKLFF. The DNA for the CDR3 is TGCAGTGCTAGAGATCTACAGGGCGGTAATGAAAAACTGTTTTTT.

This clonotype occurred a few times. The CDR3 protein is CASSTKSRDQYYTF. CDR3 DNA sequence: TGTGCCAGCAGTACAAAGAGCAGGGATCAATACTACACCTTC. This rearrangement joins TRBV14 to TRBJ1-2; D is perhaps TRBD1 (5 bases). Germline lookup yields CDR1 SGHDN and CDR2 FVKESK. The CDR3 is made up of 14 amino acids. V dropped 6 bases and J dropped 10 bases, with 21 bases sitting between them. The variable domain in full, completed from reference TRBV14 and TRBJ1-2, reads EAGVTQFPSHSVIEKGQTVTLRCDPISGHDNLYWYRRVMGKEIKFLLHFVKESKQDESGMPNNRFLAERTGGTYSTLKVQPAELEDSGVYFCASSTKSRDQYYTFGSGTRLTVV.

This clonotype has just a few counts. The chain carries TRBV14 and TRBJ2-5; either TRBD1 or TRBD2 may fit D (5 bases each). Trimming pared 3 bases from V and 8 bases from J, leaving 13 bases between. This CDR3 spans 13 amino acids. Germline assignment: CDR1 SGHDN and CDR2 FVKESK. CDR3 in DNA: TGTGCCAGCAGCCAGGGGACGGCCTCTACCCAGTACTTC. It is translated as CASSQGTASTQYF.

This clonotype was observed a handful of times. V is TRBV20-1 and J is TRBJ2-7, with a tentative D call TRBD2 (5 bases). The V and J ends lost 3 bases and 3 bases respectively, with 6 bases between them. Germline lookup yields CDR1 DFQATT and CDR2 SNEGSKA (reference sequence). The length of the CDR3 is 11 residues. In DNA, the CDR3 is TGCAGTGCTAGGGGGAGCTACGAGCAGTACGTC. Its protein product is CSARGSYEQYV.

This chain joins TRBV2 and TRBJ1-4; D possibly corresponds to TRBD1 (5 bases). V was shortened by 6 bases and J by 2 bases, with 7 bases between the two germline ends. The CDR3 totals 13 residues. Germline V CDR1 and CDR2: SNHLY, FYNNEI. CDR3 protein: CASRRQTNEKLFF. CDR3 sequence (DNA): TGTGCCAGCAGAAGACAGACTAATGAAAAACTGTTTTTT. Filled out from reference TRBV2 and TRBJ1-4, the complete variable domain reads EPEVTQTPSHQVTQMGQEVILRCVPISNHLYFYWYRQILGQKVEFLVSFYNNEISEKSEIFDDQFSVERPDGSNFTLKIRSTKLEDSAMYFCASRRQTNEKLFFGSGTQLSVL.

This clonotype was picked up many times. This sequence joins TRBV7-9 and TRBJ2-1; 14 bases line up with TRBD2. Unmatched junction bases numbered 10, after V lost 5 bases and J lost 7 bases. Germline CDR1 reads SEHNR; CDR2 reads FQNEAQ (reference sequence). The CDR3 has 17 amino acids. The CDR3 is CASSLGTSGGVWNEQFF. CDR3 sequence (DNA): TGTGCCAGCAGCCTCGGGACTAGCGGGGGTGTATGGAATGAGCAGTTCTTC.

The chain links TRBV7-2 to TRBJ2-2; D not certain. Trimming removed 1 base at V and 8 bases at J, with 8 bases between. CDR1 and CDR2 from the germline V gene are SGHTA and FQGNSA. This CDR3 spans 13 amino acids. CDR3 amino acids: CASSLVPDGELFF. CDR3 DNA sequence: TGTGCCAGCAGCTTAGTCCCGGATGGGGAGCTGTTTTTT.

This clonotype was seen only a few times. V and J are TRBV4-2 and TRBJ1-6; D gene uncertain. The CDR3 is 17 amino acids. Trimming removed 0 bases from V and 7 bases from J, with 16 bases in between. Germline V gives CDR1 LGHNA, CDR2 YNFKEQ. CDR3 loop: CASSQDIPQVTNSPLHF. DNA of the CDR3: TGTGCCAGCAGCCAAGATATTCCGCAGGTTACGAATTCACCCCTCCACTTT.

The chain has TRBV28 and TRBJ1-5; D is possibly TRBD1 (6 bases). The germline V gene has CDR1 MDHEN and CDR2 SYDVKM. The CDR3 extends over 16 amino acids. V was cut by 0 bases and J by 1 base, with 10 bases left in between. CDR3 residues: CASSLWSGASNQPQHF. In nucleotides, the CDR3 is TGTGCCAGCAGTTTATGGTCAGGGGCCAGCAATCAGCCCCAGCATTTT.

The rearrangement joins TRBV9 to TRBJ1-1; D is unclear. The V end was cut by 0 bases, the J end by 2 bases, with 8 bases between. Germline CDR1 and CDR2: SGDLS and YYNGEE. The CDR3 contains 14 residues. DNA for the CDR3: TGTGCCAGCAGCGTAGAAGCACGAAACACTGAAGCTTTCTTT. Protein sequence: CASSVEARNTEAFF. Together with reference TRBV9 and TRBJ1-1, the CDR3 gives the full variable domain: DSGVTQTPKHLITATGQRVTLRCSPRSGDLSVYWYQQSLDQGLQFLIQYYNGEERAKGNILERFSAQQFPDLHSELNLSSLELGDSALYFCASSVEARNTEAFFGQGTRLTVV.

The V gene is TRBV12-3 or TRBV12-4, the J gene TRBJ2-2; D might be TRBD1 or TRBD2, each matching 6 bases. V was shortened by 7 bases and J by 2 bases, with 17 bases between the two germline ends. The CDR3 is made up of 16 amino acids. The CDR3 coding sequence is TGTGCCAGCACTCTATTCGGGGGCGGTAACACCGGGGAGCTGTTTTTT. It codes for CASTLFGGGNTGELFF.

This clonotype has a handful of counts. The genes are TRBV24-1 and TRBJ2-1, with unresolved D. Trimming took 2 bases from V and 9 from J, leaving 13 bases between them. The germline V gene encodes CDR1 KGHDR and CDR2 SFDVKD. The CDR3 spans 14 residues. CDR3 in amino acids: CATSDSTALTEQFF. CDR3 in DNA: TGTGCCACCAGTGATTCCACTGCGCTCACTGAGCAGTTCTTC.

This clonotype was counted between two and nine times. CDR3 sequence: CSARDPNTETQYF. The CDR3 DNA follows: TGCAGTGCTAGAGACCCGAACACAGAGACCCAGTACTTC. The rearrangement uses TRBV20-1 and TRBJ2-5; no reliable D call. This CDR3 spans 13 amino acids. V lost 0 bases to trimming and J lost 4 bases, with 9 bases between them. The V gene's germline CDR1 is DFQATT and CDR2 SNEGSKA (reference sequence).

The CDR3 here is CASSLSSGRQPQHF. CDR3 DNA sequence: TGTGCCAGCAGCCTCTCCTCTGGGCGACAGCCCCAGCATTTT. This sequence joins TRBV7-8 and TRBJ1-5; no definite D call. CDR1 SGHVS and CDR2 FQNEAQ come from the germline V gene. V lost 5 bases to trimming and J lost 7 bases, with 15 bases between them. This CDR3 contains 14 residues. Using reference TRBV7-8 and TRBJ1-5 for the parts outside the CDR3, the full variable domain is GAGVSQSPRYKVAKRGQDVALRCDPISGHVSLFWYQQALGQGPEFLTYFQNEAQLDKSGLPSDRFFAERPEGSVSTLKIQRTQQEDSAVYLCASSLSSGRQPQHFGDGTRLSIL.

The chain uses TRBV4-3 and TRBJ2-5; 7 nucleotides match TRBD2. Trimming cost V 0 bases and J 3 bases; bases outside gene matches: 13. CDR1 and CDR2 from the germline V gene are LGHNA and YSLEER. This CDR3 spans 18 amino acids. The CDR3 nucleotides are TGCGCCAGCAGCCAAGAATCAATGCGGGGGACGCTGGAAGAGACCCAGTACTTC. Translated: CASSQESMRGTLEETQYF.

This clonotype was recorded a few times. The chain carries TRBV6-2 or TRBV6-3 and TRBJ2-3, with a possible D match to TRBD2 (6 bases). Germline V CDR1 and CDR2: MNHEY, SVGEGT. The V gene lost 2 bases and the J gene lost 0 bases, with 9 bases spanning the gap. The CDR3 is 15 residues long. Written as DNA, the CDR3 is TGTGCCAGCAGTTACCGGGGGTTTAGCACAGATACGCAGTATTTT. This sequence encodes CASSYRGFSTDTQYF.

The chain employs TRBV2 and TRBJ2-1; 10 bases match TRBD1. J was trimmed by 6 bases and V by 7 bases; bases with no gene match: 6. CDR3 length: 14 amino acids. The germline V gene encodes CDR1 SNHLY and CDR2 FYNNEI. In nucleotides, the CDR3 is TGTGCCAGCAAAGGACAGGGGGTCAGCAATGAGCAGTTCTTC. It translates to CASKGQGVSNEQFF.

The V call is TRBV4-1, the J call TRBJ1-6; 11 bases map to TRBD1. Germline V CDR1 and CDR2: MGHRA, YSYEKL. The V and J ends lost 0 bases and 10 bases, in that order; junction bases with no gene match: 11. This CDR3 spans 18 amino acids. The CDR3 sequence: CASSQDSLGDRGISPLHF. DNA for the CDR3: TGCGCCAGCAGCCAAGATTCTTTAGGGGACAGGGGGATATCACCCCTCCACTTT.

This clonotype was counted many times. The chain is built from TRBV6-2 or TRBV6-3 and TRBJ2-5; tentatively, D is TRBD2 (6 bases). The CDR3 contains 12 residues. CDR1 MNHEY and CDR2 SVGEGT come from the germline V gene. V was pared by 5 bases and J by 5 bases, with 9 bases between. For the CDR3, the DNA is TGTGCCAGCAGTCCGGGGGAGGAGACCCAGTACTTC. Translating gives CASSPGEETQYF.

There are a few counts of this clonotype. The chain couples TRBV18 to TRBJ2-1; TRBD2 matches 10 bases. The CDR3 is made up of 18 amino acids. After removal of 1 base from V and 0 bases from J, the junction contained 6 bases not matched to a gene. The germline gives CDR1 KGHSH, CDR2 LQKENI. Here the CDR3 reads CASSPRAGGTGSYNEQFF. Written as DNA, the CDR3 is TGTGCCAGCTCACCACGAGCGGGGGGGACTGGCTCCTACAATGAGCAGTTCTTC.

This chain connects TRBV4-3 to TRBJ2-5, with 9 bases lining up with TRBD1. V lost 0 bases, J lost 2 bases, and 22 bases stayed unmatched. Germline V gene data show CDR1 as LGHNA and CDR2 as YSLEER. This CDR3 has 22 residues. DNA of the CDR3: TGCGCCAGCAGCCAAGATTCGGGCCAAAAGACAGGGGGAATACTAAAACAAGAGACCCAGTACTTC. This encodes CASSQDSGQKTGGILKQETQYF.

The chain joins TRBV5-4 to TRBJ2-1; D is uncertain. This CDR3 region has 12 residues. V was trimmed by 4 bases and J by 6 bases, leaving 8 bases between them. From germline, CDR1 is SGHNT and CDR2 YYREEE (reference sequence). This chain's CDR3 is CASSVAGNEQFF. In DNA, the CDR3 is TGTGCCAGCAGCGTGGCAGGCAATGAGCAGTTCTTC.

Only a few counts were recorded for this clonotype. V usage is TRBV7-3 and J usage is TRBJ2-3; D not resolved. The CDR3 contains 13 residues. The V end was cut by 3 bases, the J end by 2 bases, with 6 bases between. Germline CDR1 is SGHTA and CDR2 is FQGTGA. CDR3 nucleotides: TGTGCCAGCAGCTTCAGGATCACAGATACGCAGTATTTT. This sequence encodes CASSFRITDTQYF.

The sample holds many counts of this clonotype. The chain recombines TRBV5-1 with TRBJ2-1; D is perhaps TRBD2 (5 bases). Trimming pared 2 bases from V and 2 bases from J, leaving 8 bases between. Germline CDR1 is SGHRS and CDR2 is YFSETQ. This CDR3 has 14 amino acids. The CDR3 DNA reads TGCGCCAGCAGCTTTGGGGAGACCTACAATGAGCAGTTCTTC. Translated, it gives CASSFGETYNEQFF.